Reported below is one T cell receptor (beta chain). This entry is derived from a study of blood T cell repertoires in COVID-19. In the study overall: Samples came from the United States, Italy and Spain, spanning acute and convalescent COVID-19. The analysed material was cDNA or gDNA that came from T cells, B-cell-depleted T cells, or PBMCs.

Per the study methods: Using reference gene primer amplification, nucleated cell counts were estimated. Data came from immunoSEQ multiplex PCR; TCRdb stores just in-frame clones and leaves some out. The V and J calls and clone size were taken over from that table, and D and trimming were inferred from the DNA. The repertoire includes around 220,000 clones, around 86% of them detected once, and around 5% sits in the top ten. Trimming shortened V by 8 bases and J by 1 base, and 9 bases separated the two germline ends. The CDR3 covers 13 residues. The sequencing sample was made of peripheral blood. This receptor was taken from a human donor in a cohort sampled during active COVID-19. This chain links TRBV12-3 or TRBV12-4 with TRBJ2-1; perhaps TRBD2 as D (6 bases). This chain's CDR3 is CASDGGSYNEQFF. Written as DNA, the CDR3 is TGTGCCAGCGACGGGGGATCCTACAATGAGCAGTTCTTC.